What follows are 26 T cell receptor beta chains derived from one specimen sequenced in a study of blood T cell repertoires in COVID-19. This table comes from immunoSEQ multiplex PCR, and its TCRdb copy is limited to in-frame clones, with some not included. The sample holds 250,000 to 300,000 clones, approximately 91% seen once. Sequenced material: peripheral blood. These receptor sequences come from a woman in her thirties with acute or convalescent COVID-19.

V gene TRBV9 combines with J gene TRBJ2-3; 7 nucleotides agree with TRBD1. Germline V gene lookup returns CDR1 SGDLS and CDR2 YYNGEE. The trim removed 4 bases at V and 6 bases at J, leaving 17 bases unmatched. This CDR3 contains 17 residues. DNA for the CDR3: TGTGCCAGCAGCCCGGTGCGCAGGGGGTTTTCCACCGATACGCAGTATTTT. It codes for CASSPVRRGFSTDTQYF.

This CDR3 is CSAWGTSGYEQYF. CDR3 DNA: TGCAGCGCCTGGGGCACTAGCGGCTACGAGCAGTACTTC. The chain combines TRBV29-1 with TRBJ2-7, with TRBD2 matching 8 bases. CDR3 length: 13 residues. Germline lookup yields CDR1 SQVTM and CDR2 ANQGSEA. V trimming: 7 bases; J trimming: 3 bases; junction bases outside the gene matches: 8.

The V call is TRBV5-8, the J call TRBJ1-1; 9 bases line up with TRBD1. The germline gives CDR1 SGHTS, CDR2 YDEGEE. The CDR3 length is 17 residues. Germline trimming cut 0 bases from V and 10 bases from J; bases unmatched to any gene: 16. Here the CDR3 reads CASSLVTRDRASRGAFF. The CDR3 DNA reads TGTGCCAGCAGCTTGGTTACCCGGGACAGGGCGTCGCGGGGAGCTTTCTTT.

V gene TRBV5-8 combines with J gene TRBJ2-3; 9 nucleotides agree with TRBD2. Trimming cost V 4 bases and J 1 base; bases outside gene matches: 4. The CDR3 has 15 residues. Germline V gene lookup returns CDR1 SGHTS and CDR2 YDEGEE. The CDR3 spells CASSVPSGGTDTQYF. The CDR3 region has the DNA TGTGCCAGCAGCGTACCTAGCGGGGGCACAGATACGCAGTATTTT.

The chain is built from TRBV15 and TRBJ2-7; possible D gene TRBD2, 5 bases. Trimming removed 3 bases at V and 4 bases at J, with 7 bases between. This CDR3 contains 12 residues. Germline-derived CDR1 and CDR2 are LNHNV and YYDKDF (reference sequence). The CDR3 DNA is TGTGCCACCAGCAGCCGCGGGTACGAGCAGTACTTC. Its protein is CATSSRGYEQYF.

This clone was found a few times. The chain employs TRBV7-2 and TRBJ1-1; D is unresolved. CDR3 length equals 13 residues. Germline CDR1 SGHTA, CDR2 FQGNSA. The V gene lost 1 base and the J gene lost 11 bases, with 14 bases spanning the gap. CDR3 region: CASSLDPVSKAFF. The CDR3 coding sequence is TGTGCCAGCAGCTTAGATCCGGTATCGAAGGCTTTCTTT. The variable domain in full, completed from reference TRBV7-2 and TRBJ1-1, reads GAGVSQSPSNKVTEKGKDVELRCDPISGHTALYWYRQSLGQGLEFLIYFQGNSAPDKSGLPSDRFSAERTGGSVSTLTIQRTQQEDSAVYLCASSLDPVSKAFFGQGTRLTVV.

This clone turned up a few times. CDR3 sequence: CASSFQNRVGTEAFF. CDR3 DNA sequence: TGTGCCAGCAGCTTCCAAAACAGGGTTGGCACTGAAGCTTTCTTT. The rearrangement links TRBV7-2 to TRBJ1-1, with D possibly matching TRBD1 (6 bases). The length of the CDR3 is 15 residues. Trimming stripped 3 bases from V and 4 bases from J, with 15 bases between. CDR1 and CDR2 from the germline V gene are SGHTA and FQGNSA.

The CDR3 DNA sequence: TGCAGCGTTCTACTGGACAGGGCTTCTCTAAGCGCCTACGAGCAGTACTTC. Encoded protein: CSVLLDRASLSAYEQYF. This chain connects TRBV29-1 to TRBJ2-7; TRBD1 matches at 8 bases. J was trimmed by 2 bases and V by 5 bases; bases with no gene match: 17. CDR1 SQVTM and CDR2 ANQGSEA come from the germline V gene. The CDR3 loop spans 17 amino acids.

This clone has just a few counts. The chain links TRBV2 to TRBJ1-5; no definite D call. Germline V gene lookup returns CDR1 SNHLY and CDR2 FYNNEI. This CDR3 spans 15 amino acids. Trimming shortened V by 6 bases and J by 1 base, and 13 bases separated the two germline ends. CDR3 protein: CASSASRGSNQPQHF. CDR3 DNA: TGTGCCAGCAGCGCATCTCGAGGAAGCAATCAGCCCCAGCATTTT.

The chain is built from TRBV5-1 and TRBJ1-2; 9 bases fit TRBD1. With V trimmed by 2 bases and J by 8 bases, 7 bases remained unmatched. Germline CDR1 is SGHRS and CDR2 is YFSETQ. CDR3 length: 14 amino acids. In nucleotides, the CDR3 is TGCGCCAGCAGCTTTGGGACAGGGATAGGAGGCTACACCTTC. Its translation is CASSFGTGIGGYTF.

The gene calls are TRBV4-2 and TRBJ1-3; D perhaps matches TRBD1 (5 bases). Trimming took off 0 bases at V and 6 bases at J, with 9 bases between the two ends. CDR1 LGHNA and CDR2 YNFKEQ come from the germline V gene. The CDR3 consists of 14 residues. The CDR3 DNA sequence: TGTGCCAGCAGCCAAGATCTAGGACAAAACACCATATATTTT. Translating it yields CASSQDLGQNTIYF.

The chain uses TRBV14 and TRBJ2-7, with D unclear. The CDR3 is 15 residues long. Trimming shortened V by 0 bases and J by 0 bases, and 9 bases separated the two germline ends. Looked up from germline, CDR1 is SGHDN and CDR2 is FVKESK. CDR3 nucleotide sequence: TGTGCCAGCAGCCAAGAATTGACTGGCTCCTACGAGCAGTACTTC. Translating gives CASSQELTGSYEQYF.

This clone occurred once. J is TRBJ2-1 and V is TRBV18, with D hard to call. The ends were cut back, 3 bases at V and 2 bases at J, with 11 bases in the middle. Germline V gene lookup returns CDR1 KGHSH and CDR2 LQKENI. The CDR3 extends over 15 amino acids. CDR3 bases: TGTGCCAGCTCACCTCTAGGTTCAACCTACAATGAGCAGTTCTTC. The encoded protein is CASSPLGSTYNEQFF.

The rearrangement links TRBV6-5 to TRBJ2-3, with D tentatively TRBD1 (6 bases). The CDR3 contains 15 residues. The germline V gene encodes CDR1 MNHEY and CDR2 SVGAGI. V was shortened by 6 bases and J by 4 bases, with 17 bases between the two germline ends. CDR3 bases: TGTGCCAGCAGAGCCGACAGGAAAGGGTCAGATACGCAGTATTTT. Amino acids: CASRADRKGSDTQYF.

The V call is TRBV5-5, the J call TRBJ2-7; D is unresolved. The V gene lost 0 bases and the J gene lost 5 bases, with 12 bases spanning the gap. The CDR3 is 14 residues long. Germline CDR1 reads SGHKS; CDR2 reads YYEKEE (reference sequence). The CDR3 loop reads CASSLVGPKNEQYF. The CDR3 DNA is TGTGCCAGCAGCTTGGTTGGGCCTAAGAACGAGCAGTACTTC.

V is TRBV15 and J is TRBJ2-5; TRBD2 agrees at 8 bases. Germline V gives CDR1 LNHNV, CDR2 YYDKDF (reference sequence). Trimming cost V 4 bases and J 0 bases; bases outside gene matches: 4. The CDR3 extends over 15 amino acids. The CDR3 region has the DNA TGTGCCACCAGCATCACTAGCGGAAACCAAGAGACCCAGTACTTC. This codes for CATSITSGNQETQYF.

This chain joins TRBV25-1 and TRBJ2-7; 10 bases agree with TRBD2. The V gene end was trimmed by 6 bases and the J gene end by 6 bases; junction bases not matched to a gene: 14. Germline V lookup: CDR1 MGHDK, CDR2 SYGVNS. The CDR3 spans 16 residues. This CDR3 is CASSSTLLAGASEQYF. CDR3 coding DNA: TGTGCCAGCAGCTCCACACTTCTAGCGGGAGCGTCCGAGCAGTACTTC.

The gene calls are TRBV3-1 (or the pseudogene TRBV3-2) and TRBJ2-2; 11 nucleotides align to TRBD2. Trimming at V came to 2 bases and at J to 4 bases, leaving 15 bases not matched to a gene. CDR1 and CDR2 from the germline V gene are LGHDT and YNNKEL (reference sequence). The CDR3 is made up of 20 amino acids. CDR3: CASSQMTSGMKSPGTGELFF. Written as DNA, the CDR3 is TGTGCCAGCAGCCAAATGACTAGCGGGATGAAAAGCCCGGGCACCGGGGAGCTGTTTTTT.

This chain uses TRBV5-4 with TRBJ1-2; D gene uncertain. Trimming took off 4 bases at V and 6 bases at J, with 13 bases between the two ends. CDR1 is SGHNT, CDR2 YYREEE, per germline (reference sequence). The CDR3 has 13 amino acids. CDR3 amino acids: CASSLRGRDGYTF. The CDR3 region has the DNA TGTGCCAGCAGCCTCCGGGGAAGAGATGGCTACACCTTC.

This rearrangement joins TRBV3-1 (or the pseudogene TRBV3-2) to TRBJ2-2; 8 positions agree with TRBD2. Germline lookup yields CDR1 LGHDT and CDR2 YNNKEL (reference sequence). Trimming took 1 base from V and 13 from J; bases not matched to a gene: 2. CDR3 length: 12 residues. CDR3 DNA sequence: TGTGCCAGCAGCCAAGCCGCGGGAGGGCTGTTTTTT. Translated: CASSQAAGGLFF.

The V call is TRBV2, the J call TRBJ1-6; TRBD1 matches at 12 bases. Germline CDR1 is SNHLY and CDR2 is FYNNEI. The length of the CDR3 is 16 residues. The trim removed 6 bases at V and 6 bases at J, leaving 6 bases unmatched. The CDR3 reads CASRRGTGGLNSPLHF. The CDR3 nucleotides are TGTGCCAGCAGGAGGGGGACAGGGGGCCTTAATTCACCCCTCCACTTT.

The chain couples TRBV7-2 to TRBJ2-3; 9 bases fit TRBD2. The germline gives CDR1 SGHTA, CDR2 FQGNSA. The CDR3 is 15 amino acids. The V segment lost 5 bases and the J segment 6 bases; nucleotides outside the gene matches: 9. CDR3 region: CASSPAGGRADTQYF. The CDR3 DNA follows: TGTGCCAGCAGCCCAGCCGGCGGGAGGGCGGATACGCAGTATTTT.

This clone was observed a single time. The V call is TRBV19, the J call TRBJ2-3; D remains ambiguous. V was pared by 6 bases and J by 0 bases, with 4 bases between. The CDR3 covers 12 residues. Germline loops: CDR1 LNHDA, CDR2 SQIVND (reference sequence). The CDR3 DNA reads TGTGCCAGTAGACGGAGCACAGATACGCAGTATTTT. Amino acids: CASRRSTDTQYF.

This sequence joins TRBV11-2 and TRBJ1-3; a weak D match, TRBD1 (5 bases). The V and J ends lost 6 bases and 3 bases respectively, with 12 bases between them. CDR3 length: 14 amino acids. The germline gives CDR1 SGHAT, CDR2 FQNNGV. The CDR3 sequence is CASRIGRGGNTIYF. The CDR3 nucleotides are TGTGCCAGCAGAATTGGAAGGGGTGGAAACACCATATATTTT.

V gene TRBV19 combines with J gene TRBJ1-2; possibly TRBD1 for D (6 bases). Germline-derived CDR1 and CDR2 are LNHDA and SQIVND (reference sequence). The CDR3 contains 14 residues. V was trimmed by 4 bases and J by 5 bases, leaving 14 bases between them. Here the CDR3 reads CASSTPGQVYGYTF. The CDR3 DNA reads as TGTGCCAGTAGTACCCCGGGACAAGTATATGGCTACACCTTC.

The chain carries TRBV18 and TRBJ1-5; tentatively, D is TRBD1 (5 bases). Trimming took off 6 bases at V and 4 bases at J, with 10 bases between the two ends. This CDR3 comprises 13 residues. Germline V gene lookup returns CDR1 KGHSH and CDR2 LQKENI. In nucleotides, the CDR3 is TGTGCCAGCTCCCCCCGGGGGAATCAGCCCCAGCATTTT. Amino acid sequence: CASSPRGNQPQHF.